Listed below are T cell receptor beta chains from one sample, sequenced in a study of tumour-infiltrating T cells in Burkitt lymphoma. Data came from immunoSEQ multiplex PCR; TCRdb stores just in-frame clones and leaves some out. Counted here are 13,000 or so clones, 85% occurring once; the ten biggest clones make up approximately 1.5%. Sequenced input: tumor tissue. The receptor source for this set is a human donor with diffuse large B-cell lymphoma. Both conserved end residues are part of each CDR3. The order of the fields is CDR3 protein, V gene, clone size. Part of the rows lack a size; the others show once, few, many or a class for expanded clones.

CDR3aa: CASSSHSRSTTNEKLFF; v_gene: TRBV27; abundance: NA
CDR3aa: CASSPPAQSNYGYTF; v_gene: TRBV18; abundance: NA
CDR3aa: CASLFAGNPPGYEQYF; v_gene: TRBV10-1; abundance: NA
CDR3aa: CATTAGLGQPQHF; v_gene: TRBV7-2; abundance: once
CDR3aa: CASSPPRNEDRSDTQYF; v_gene: TRBV18; abundance: NA
CDR3aa: CASSQETVNSGNTIYF; v_gene: TRBV4-2; abundance: NA
CDR3aa: CASSPGTENTKAFF; v_gene: TRBV11-2; abundance: NA
CDR3aa: CASIGTGTLGAFF; v_gene: TRBV6-5; abundance: NA
CDR3aa: CASSPAVGTGPGANVLTF; v_gene: TRBV18; abundance: NA
CDR3aa: CASSLWGTETQYF; v_gene: TRBV5-6; abundance: once
CDR3aa: CASSRGERGDEQYF; v_gene: TRBV7-9; abundance: NA
CDR3aa: CASSAAGTRIANTGELFF; v_gene: TRBV9; abundance: NA
CDR3aa: CASSQDPRFTDTQYF; v_gene: TRBV14; abundance: NA
CDR3aa: CSVDRSGGSNTEAFF; v_gene: TRBV29-1; abundance: NA
CDR3aa: CASRSAGPYNEQFF; v_gene: TRBV19; abundance: NA
CDR3aa: CASSHGGGTEAFF; v_gene: TRBV4-2; abundance: NA
CDR3aa: CASSLWAGGPDTQYF; v_gene: TRBV5-1; abundance: NA
CDR3aa: CASSFEMNTEAFF; v_gene: TRBV5-1; abundance: NA
CDR3aa: CASSQDLRGGPGNTIYF; v_gene: TRBV14; abundance: NA
CDR3aa: CASSQDRAMNTEAFF; v_gene: TRBV4-3; abundance: NA
CDR3aa: CASRPGTPNTEAFF; v_gene: TRBV5-1; abundance: NA
CDR3aa: CASSPRETGNTGELFF; v_gene: TRBV5-5; abundance: NA
CDR3aa: CASSLAWDVGETQYF; v_gene: TRBV7-8; abundance: once
CDR3aa: CASSLEGLSEKLFF; v_gene: TRBV5-4; abundance: NA
CDR3aa: CASSLDRGTYNEQFF; v_gene: TRBV11-3; abundance: NA
CDR3aa: CASSPFNEKLFF; v_gene: TRBV18; abundance: NA
CDR3aa: CASSLGTDEQFF; v_gene: TRBV4-3; abundance: once
CDR3aa: CASSQGNIPDRAGYTF; v_gene: TRBV14; abundance: NA
CDR3aa: CASGRWGGRAKNIQYF; v_gene: TRBV6-4; abundance: NA
CDR3aa: CASSVEAGAAETQYF; v_gene: TRBV9; abundance: few
CDR3aa: CASSNEQFF; v_gene: TRBV2; abundance: NA